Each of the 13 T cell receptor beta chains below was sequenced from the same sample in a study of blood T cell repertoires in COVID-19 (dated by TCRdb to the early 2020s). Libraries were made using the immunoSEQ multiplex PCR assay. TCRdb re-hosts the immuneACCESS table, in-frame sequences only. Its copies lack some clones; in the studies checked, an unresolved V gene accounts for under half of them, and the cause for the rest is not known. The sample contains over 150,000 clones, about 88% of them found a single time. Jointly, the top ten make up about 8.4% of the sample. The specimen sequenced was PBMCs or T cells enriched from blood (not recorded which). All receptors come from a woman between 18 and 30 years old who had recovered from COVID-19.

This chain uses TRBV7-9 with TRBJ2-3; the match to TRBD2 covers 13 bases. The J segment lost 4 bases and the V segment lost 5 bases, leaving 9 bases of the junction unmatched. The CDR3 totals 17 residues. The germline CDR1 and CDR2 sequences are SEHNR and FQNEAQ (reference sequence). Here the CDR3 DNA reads TGTGCCAGCAGCCGGCAAGGACTAGCGGGAGCGGCAGATACGCAGTATTTT. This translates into CASSRQGLAGAADTQYF.

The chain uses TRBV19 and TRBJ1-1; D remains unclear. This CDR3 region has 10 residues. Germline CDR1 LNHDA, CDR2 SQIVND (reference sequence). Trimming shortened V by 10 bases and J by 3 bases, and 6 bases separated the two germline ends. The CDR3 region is CAIYYTEAFF. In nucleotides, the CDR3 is TGTGCCATTTACTACACTGAAGCTTTCTTT.

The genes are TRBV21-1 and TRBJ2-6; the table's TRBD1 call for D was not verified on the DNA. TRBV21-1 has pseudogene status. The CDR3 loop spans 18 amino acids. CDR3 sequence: CASTKGTGAGSGANVLTF. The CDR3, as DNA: TGTGCCAGCACCAAAGGGACAGGGGCGGGCTCTGGGGCCAACGTCCTGACTTTC.

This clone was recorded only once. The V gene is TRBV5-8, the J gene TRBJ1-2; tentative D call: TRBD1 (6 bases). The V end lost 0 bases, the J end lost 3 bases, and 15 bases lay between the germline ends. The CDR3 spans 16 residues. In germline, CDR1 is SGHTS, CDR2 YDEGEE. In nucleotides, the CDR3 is TGTGCCAGCAGCTTGGTTTACAGGGCCGTGGACTATGGCTACACCTTC. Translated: CASSLVYRAVDYGYTF.

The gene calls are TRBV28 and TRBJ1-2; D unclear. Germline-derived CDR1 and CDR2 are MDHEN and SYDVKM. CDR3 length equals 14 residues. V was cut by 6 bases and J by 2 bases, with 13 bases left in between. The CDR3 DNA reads TGTGCCAGCAGGACCCCGGGGAGGAACTATGGCTACACCTTC. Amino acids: CASRTPGRNYGYTF.

Here the CDR3 reads CASSQGQLNTEAFF. The CDR3 nucleotides read TGCGCCAGCAGCCAGGGACAACTAAACACTGAAGCTTTCTTT. The chain has TRBV4-1 and TRBJ1-1; D may be TRBD1 (6 bases). Germline V gene data show CDR1 as MGHRA and CDR2 as YSYEKL. V lost 3 bases and J 2 bases, leaving 10 bases between the germline ends. The CDR3 spans 14 residues.

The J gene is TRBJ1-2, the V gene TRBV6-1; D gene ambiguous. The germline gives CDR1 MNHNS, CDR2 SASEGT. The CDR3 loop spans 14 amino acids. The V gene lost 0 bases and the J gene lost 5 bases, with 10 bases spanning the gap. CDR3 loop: CASSEADLAYGYTF. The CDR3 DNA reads TGTGCCAGCAGTGAAGCGGACTTGGCATATGGCTACACCTTC.

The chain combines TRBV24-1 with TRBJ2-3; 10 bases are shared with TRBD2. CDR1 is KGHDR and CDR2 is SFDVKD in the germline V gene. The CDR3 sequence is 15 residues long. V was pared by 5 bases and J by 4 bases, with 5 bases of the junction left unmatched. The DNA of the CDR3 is TGTGCCACCAGTGCCCTAAGCGGGGGGGCAGATACGCAGTATTTT. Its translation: CATSALSGGADTQYF.

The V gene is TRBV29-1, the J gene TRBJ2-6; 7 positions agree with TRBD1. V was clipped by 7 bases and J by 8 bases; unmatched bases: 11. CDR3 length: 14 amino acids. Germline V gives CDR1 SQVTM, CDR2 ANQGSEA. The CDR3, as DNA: TGCAGCGCCGAAACAGGGGATGTGTCCAACGTCCTGACTTTC. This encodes CSAETGDVSNVLTF.

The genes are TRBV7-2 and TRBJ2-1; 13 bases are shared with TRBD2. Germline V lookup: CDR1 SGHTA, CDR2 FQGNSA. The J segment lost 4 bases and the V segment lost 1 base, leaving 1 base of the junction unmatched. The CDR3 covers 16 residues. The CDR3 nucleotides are TGTGCCAGCAGCTTAGGGACTAGCGGGGGATACAATGAGCAGTTCTTC. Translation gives CASSLGTSGGYNEQFF.

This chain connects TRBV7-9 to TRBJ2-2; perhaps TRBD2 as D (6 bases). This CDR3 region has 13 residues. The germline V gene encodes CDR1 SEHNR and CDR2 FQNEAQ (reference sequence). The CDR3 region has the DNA TGTGCTAACGCGCGGGGGAACACCGGGGAGCTGTTTTTT. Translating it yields CANARGNTGELFF.

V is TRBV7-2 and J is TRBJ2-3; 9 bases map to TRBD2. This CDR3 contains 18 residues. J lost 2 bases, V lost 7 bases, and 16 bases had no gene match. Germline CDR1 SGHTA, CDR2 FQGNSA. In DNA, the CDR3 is TGTGCCAGCACCCCACTAAGGGGCAGCGGGGGGCACACAGATACGCAGTATTTT. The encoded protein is CASTPLRGSGGHTDTQYF.

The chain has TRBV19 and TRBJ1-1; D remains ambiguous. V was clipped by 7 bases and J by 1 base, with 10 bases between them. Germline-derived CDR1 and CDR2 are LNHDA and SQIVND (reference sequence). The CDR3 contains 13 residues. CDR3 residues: CASTYSGNTEAFF. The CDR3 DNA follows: TGTGCCAGTACTTACAGTGGGAACACTGAAGCTTTCTTT.